The rows below give T cell receptor beta chains drawn from one sample of a study of blood T cell repertoires in COVID-19. TCRdb's copy holds only in-frame clones and misses some; the assay was immunoSEQ multiplex PCR. The sample shows 300,000 to 400,000 clones, approximately 89% of them seen only once. Input material: peripheral blood. The receptors shown here come from a woman between 45 and 60 years old who had recovered from COVID-19. Each CDR3 is given with its conserved first and last residue. Each record gives: clone size, D gene, V gene, J gene, CDR3 protein, CDR3 DNA. A D gene is named only where the DNA matches it firmly. Not every row has a clone size; where given, it reads once, few, many or a size class.

.,.,TRBV5-1,TRBJ1-6,CASSLEWQVHNSPLHF,TGCGCCAGCAGCTTGGAATGGCAGGTCCATAATTCACCCCTCCACTTT
.,.,TRBV5-4,TRBJ2-7,CASMDSSYEQYF,TGTGCCAGCATGGACAGTTCCTACGAGCAGTACTTC
.,TRBD1,TRBV6-5,TRBJ1-2,CASSSGTGGLGYTF,TGTGCCAGCAGCTCTGGGACAGGGGGTCTCGGCTACACCTTC
once,.,TRBV7-2,TRBJ1-3,CASSQGNTIYF,TGTGCCAGCAGCCAGGGAAACACCATATATTTT
.,.,TRBV9,TRBJ2-6,CASSVDPSSGANVLTF,TGTGCCAGCAGCGTAGATCCGAGCTCTGGGGCCAACGTCCTGACTTTC
.,TRBD1,TRBV19,TRBJ2-7,CASSIGTGIEEQYF,TGTGCCAGTAGTATAGGGACAGGGATTGAGGAGCAGTACTTC
.,.,TRBV9,TRBJ1-2,CASSPLTDSVGYTF,TGTGCCAGCAGCCCTTTGACAGACTCAGTGGGCTACACCTTC
once,TRBD2,TRBV11-2,TRBJ2-1,CASSPSGEAYNEQFF,TGTGCCAGCAGCCCGAGCGGGGAGGCATACAATGAGCAGTTCTTC
.,TRBD1,TRBV7-6,TRBJ2-7,CASSSWDRAYEQYF,TGTGCCAGCAGCTCTTGGGACAGAGCCTACGAGCAGTACTTC
.,TRBD1,TRBV19,TRBJ1-1,CASSRGTGNLFGEAFF,TGTGCCAGTAGTAGGGGGACAGGTAACCTGTTTGGTGAAGCTTTCTTT
.,.,TRBV6-5,TRBJ2-5,CASSFRLGQETQYF,TGTGCCAGCAGTTTCAGACTTGGCCAAGAGACCCAGTACTTC
.,.,TRBV27,TRBJ2-2,CASIGIGSTGELFF,TGTGCCAGCATCGGGATTGGGAGCACCGGGGAGCTGTTTTTT
.,.,TRBV7-9,TRBJ2-1,CASSFMGAKHNEQFF,TGTGCCAGCAGCTTCATGGGGGCGAAACACAATGAGCAGTTCTTC
.,TRBD1,TRBV11-2,TRBJ1-2,CASSPLTGYLFGYTF,TGTGCCAGCAGCCCGCTGACAGGGTATTTATTCGGCTACACCTTC
few,TRBD2,TRBV7-2,TRBJ2-2,CASSLDLAASGELFF,TGTGCCAGCAGCTTAGACCTAGCGGCCAGTGGGGAGCTGTTTTTT
.,.,TRBV6-5,TRBJ1-5,CASSQLSNQPQHF,TGTGCCAGCAGCCAACTTAGCAATCAGCCCCAGCATTTT
.,.,TRBV6-5,TRBJ2-2,CASSYSGLNTGELFF,TGTGCCAGCAGTTACTCAGGACTGAACACCGGGGAGCTGTTTTTT
.,.,TRBV28,TRBJ2-3,CASSFRSTDTQYF,TGTGCCAGCAGTTTCCGGAGCACAGATACGCAGTATTTT
.,TRBD1,TRBV28,TRBJ2-1,CASSFPPGGSGREQFF,TGTGCCAGCAGTTTCCCCCCAGGGGGCTCCGGTAGGGAGCAGTTCTTC
.,TRBD2,TRBV27,TRBJ2-5,CASRRGGQETQYF,TGTGCCAGCCGCCGCGGGGGCCAAGAGACCCAGTACTTC
once,TRBD1,TRBV4-1,TRBJ1-2,CASSQGQGTNYGYTF,TGCGCCAGCAGCCAGGGACAGGGAACTAACTATGGCTACACCTTC
.,.,TRBV3-1/TRBV3-2,TRBJ1-5,CASSSLGGAEPQHF,TGTGCCAGCAGCTCCTTGGGGGGGGCTGAGCCCCAGCATTTT
.,TRBD1,TRBV5-4,TRBJ2-5,CASSLGQGTSLRGTQYF,TGTGCCAGCAGCTTAGGACAGGGAACTTCATTAAGGGGGACCCAGTACTTC
few,.,TRBV11-2,TRBJ1-1,CASSLGLNTEAFF,TGTGCCAGCAGCCTTGGCCTGAACACTGAAGCTTTCTTT
.,.,TRBV27,TRBJ2-7,CASSLARDTFYEQYF,TGTGCCAGCAGTTTAGCCCGGGACACCTTTTACGAGCAGTACTTC
.,.,TRBV11-2,TRBJ2-4,CASRLGVTAKNIQYF,TGTGCCAGCAGGCTCGGGGTAACGGCCAAAAACATTCAGTACTTC